These 27 T cell receptor beta chains came from one sample sequenced in a study of regulatory and conventional T cells in RAG deficiency (dated by TCRdb to between 2016 and 2019). Before genomic DNA extraction, conventional CD4+ T cells were purified from blood as CD25-low CD127-high cells. Preparation of the library involved the immunoSEQ multiplex PCR assay. What TCRdb holds here is the immuneACCESS table cut down to in-frame rearrangements. Part of the clones is not present; checked against another copy, under half of the missing clones reflect an unresolved V gene, and the others are unexplained. This sample is represented by 34,000 or so clones; more than 75% of them were singletons. About 3.4% of the sample is held by the ten biggest clonotypes. This sample also belongs to another study, concerning regulatory T cells. From the second report: For the multiplex PCR, 52 forward TRBV primers and 13 reverse TRBJ primers were used, and amplification bias was corrected with both assay-based and computational methods.

The sample comprised CD4+ effector T cells sorted from blood. The origin of the receptors is a human donor in good health.

This clone was counted once. V and J are TRBV7-8 and TRBJ1-2; D possibly corresponds to TRBD1 (5 bases). Looked up from germline, CDR1 is SGHVS and CDR2 is FQNEAQ. Between the trimmed V and J ends, which lost 1 base and 5 bases, there was a span of 17 bases. This CDR3 contains 16 residues. CDR3 sequence: CASSLGFGGEGYGYTF. CDR3 DNA sequence: TGTGCCAGCAGCTTAGGATTTGGGGGAGAAGGGTATGGCTACACCTTC.

The V gene is TRBV4-1, the J gene TRBJ1-6; 7 positions match TRBD1. The germline CDR1 and CDR2 sequences are MGHRA and YSYEKL. The CDR3 spans 16 residues. Unmatched junction bases numbered 2, after V lost 0 bases and J lost 3 bases. CDR3 in DNA: TGCGCCAGCAGCCAAGATTCAGGGGGCTATAATTCACCCCTCCACTTT. It yields the protein CASSQDSGGYNSPLHF.

The chain couples TRBV7-2 to TRBJ1-2, with 7 bases matching TRBD1. The CDR3 is made up of 12 amino acids. With 5 bases clipped from V and 6 bases from J, the junction kept 3 bases outside the gene matches. Germline CDR1 SGHTA, CDR2 FQGNSA. DNA for the CDR3: TGTGCCAGCAGCCGGACAGGAAATGGCTACACCTTC. This encodes CASSRTGNGYTF.

The chain has TRBV7-3 and TRBJ1-2; tentatively, D is TRBD1 (5 bases). Looked up from germline, CDR1 is SGHTA and CDR2 is FQGTGA. Trimming cost V 2 bases and J 7 bases, with 14 bases left between them. The CDR3 sequence is 14 residues long. CDR3 nucleotide sequence: TGTGCCAGCAGCTTACGGGAGGGGACGGGTGGCTACACCTTC. It specifies CASSLREGTGGYTF.

V usage is TRBV27 and J usage is TRBJ2-1; D is unresolved. The CDR3 contains 14 residues. Trimming stripped 4 bases from V and 6 bases from J, with 13 bases between. Germline loops: CDR1 MNHEY, CDR2 SMNVEV (reference sequence). CDR3 sequence reads: CASSSTMGFNEQFF. Written as DNA, the CDR3 is TGTGCCAGCAGTTCCACCATGGGTTTCAATGAGCAGTTCTTC.

The V call is TRBV6-6, the J call TRBJ1-4; 10 nucleotides agree with TRBD1. The CDR3 sequence is 14 residues long. Losses at the gene ends were 11 bases for V and 3 bases for J; bases not matched to a gene: 6. Germline V CDR1 and CDR2: MNHNY, SVGAGI (reference sequence). The CDR3 region is CAVDRGLANEKLFF. In DNA, the CDR3 is TGTGCCGTGGACAGGGGGTTGGCTAATGAAAAACTGTTTTTT.

The chain uses TRBV7-3 and TRBJ2-7, with a tentative D call TRBD1 (6 bases). The length of the CDR3 is 15 residues. CDR1 and CDR2 (germline): SGHTA, FQGTGA. The V and J ends lost 1 base and 2 bases respectively, with 12 bases between them. The CDR3 sequence is CASSLMQGSAYEQYF. DNA for the CDR3: TGTGCCAGCAGCTTAATGCAGGGGAGCGCCTACGAGCAGTACTTC.

This clone occurred a few times. This sequence joins TRBV5-4 and TRBJ1-6; maybe TRBD1 (5 bases). Germline loops: CDR1 SGHNT, CDR2 YYREEE (reference sequence). The CDR3 totals 15 residues. V was pared by 0 bases and J by 7 bases, with 11 bases between. The CDR3 bases are TGTGCCAGCAGCTTGGTTGGGACGGGCAATTCACCCCTCCACTTT. The encoded protein is CASSLVGTGNSPLHF.

Turning to this clone: The junction and the germline gene differ at one end; a read error may be behind it. This chain links TRBV7-7 with TRBJ2-5; TRBD2 aligns across 11 bases. The CDR3 is 15 amino acids. CDR1 SSHAT and CDR2 FNYEAQ come from the germline V gene (reference sequence). The CDR3 reads CASSSNSGGEETQYF. CDR3 nucleotides: TGTGCTAGCAGCTCGAATAGCGGGGGGGAAGAGACCCAGTACTTC.

V gene TRBV28 combines with J gene TRBJ2-3; D unresolved. The V end lost 1 base, the J end lost 6 bases, and 14 bases lay between the germline ends. This CDR3 has 15 residues. The V gene's germline CDR1 is MDHEN and CDR2 SYDVKM. CDR3 residues: CASSLSKKDGDTQYF. The CDR3 coding sequence is TGTGCCAGCAGTTTATCGAAAAAAGACGGTGATACGCAGTATTTT.

V is TRBV30 and J is TRBJ1-1, with D perhaps TRBD1 (5 bases). The V gene lost 0 bases and the J gene lost 0 bases, with 20 bases spanning the gap. Germline loops: CDR1 GTSNPN, CDR2 SVGIG (reference sequence). The CDR3 extends over 18 amino acids. The CDR3 spells CAWSVRRSETVLNTEAFF. As DNA, the CDR3 is TGTGCCTGGAGTGTACGGCGGTCGGAGACAGTATTGAACACTGAAGCTTTCTTT.

The chain recombines TRBV7-8 with TRBJ2-5; D gene unclear. Deletions cut 3 bases from V and 7 bases from J, with 12 bases between. From germline, CDR1 is SGHVS and CDR2 FQNEAQ. This CDR3 region has 13 residues. The CDR3 here is CASSFDGRRTQYF. The DNA for the CDR3 is TGTGCCAGCAGCTTCGACGGTCGTCGGACCCAGTACTTC.

Sample share makes this clone medium-sized (0.01 to 0.1%). The genes are TRBV6-1 and TRBJ1-2, with D uncertain. The CDR3 extends over 15 amino acids. Trimming cost V 4 bases and J 3 bases, with 15 bases left between them. Germline values: CDR1 MNHNS, CDR2 SASEGT. The DNA for the CDR3 is TGTGCCAGCAGTGGTGGACCGAACTTAGACTATGGCTACACCTTC. Translated, it gives CASSGGPNLDYGYTF.

The chain employs TRBV7-9 and TRBJ1-6; D gene uncertain. Germline V gene sequence: CDR1 SEHNR, CDR2 FQNEAQ (reference sequence). V was cut by 5 bases and J by 6 bases, with 11 bases left in between. The CDR3 is 14 residues long. The CDR3, as DNA: TGTGCCAGCAGCCAAAACTCGATTAATTCACCCCTCCACTTT. Amino acids: CASSQNSINSPLHF.

The V call is TRBV6-1, the J call TRBJ2-5; D is undetermined. The CDR3 sequence is 13 residues long. Trimming removed 2 bases at V and 1 base at J, with 5 bases between. Germline V gene sequence: CDR1 MNHNS, CDR2 SASEGT. The CDR3 DNA reads TGTGCCAGCAGTGAACCCTTCCAAGAGACCCAGTACTTC. This sequence encodes CASSEPFQETQYF.

The chain links TRBV15 to TRBJ1-2; the match to TRBD1 covers 8 bases. This CDR3 region has 16 residues. Germline CDR1 reads LNHNV; CDR2 reads YYDKDF (reference sequence). V shed 1 base, J shed 6 bases, and the junction held 10 bases outside the gene matches. CDR3 region: CATSRGSGRGLNGYTF. Written as DNA, the CDR3 is TGTGCCACCAGCAGAGGATCCGGCAGGGGGCTAAATGGCTACACCTTC.

V usage is TRBV29-1 and J usage is TRBJ2-7; D is uncertain. V shed 1 base and J shed 1 base, with 14 bases lying between them. CDR1 and CDR2 from the germline V gene are SQVTM and ANQGSEA. The CDR3 sequence is 15 residues long. This CDR3 is CSVEVGFGASYEQYF. The CDR3, as DNA: TGCAGCGTTGAAGTGGGCTTTGGCGCTTCCTACGAGCAGTACTTC.

The rearrangement joins TRBV7-9 to TRBJ2-6; D remains unclear. The CDR3 has 16 residues. The germline gives CDR1 SEHNR, CDR2 FQNEAQ (reference sequence). The V gene lost 2 bases and the J gene lost 0 bases, with 8 bases spanning the gap. Here the CDR3 reads CASSLFRSSGANVLTF. Here the CDR3 DNA reads TGTGCCAGCAGCTTATTTCGGAGCTCTGGGGCCAACGTCCTGACTTTC.

The chain carries TRBV19 and TRBJ2-7; 8 bases match TRBD1. This CDR3 is built from 12 residues. From germline, CDR1 is LNHDA and CDR2 SQIVND (reference sequence). The V segment lost 5 bases and the J segment 7 bases; nucleotides outside the gene matches: 4. CDR3 amino acids: CASSQGAGEQYF. As DNA, the CDR3 is TGTGCCAGTAGTCAGGGGGCTGGGGAGCAGTACTTC. The full variable domain, its missing parts supplied by reference TRBV19 and TRBJ2-7, is DGGITQSPKYLFRKEGQNVTLSCEQNLNHDAMYWYRQDPGQGLRLIYYSQIVNDFQKGDIAEGYSVSREKKESFPLTVTSAQKNPTAFYLCASSQGAGEQYFGPGTRLTVT.

The V and J genes are TRBV5-1 and TRBJ2-7; tentative D call: TRBD1 (6 bases). Trimming took off 1 base at V and 2 bases at J, with 13 bases between the two ends. Germline values: CDR1 SGHRS, CDR2 YFSETQ. The CDR3 extends over 15 amino acids. This CDR3 is CASSLTGTSPYEQYF. Written as DNA, the CDR3 is TGCGCCAGCAGCTTGACAGGGACAAGCCCCTACGAGCAGTACTTC.

This clone was counted between two and nine times. This chain connects TRBV19 to TRBJ1-5; D is ambiguous. CDR3 length equals 12 residues. The V gene's germline CDR1 is LNHDA and CDR2 SQIVND (reference sequence). V lost 4 bases and J 9 bases, leaving 10 bases between the germline ends. CDR3 protein: CASSTRSPPQHF. CDR3 sequence (DNA): TGTGCCAGTAGTACCCGCTCGCCGCCCCAGCATTTT.

The chain recombines TRBV11-2 with TRBJ2-2, with 12 bases lining up with TRBD2. Germline V CDR1 and CDR2: SGHAT, FQNNGV. Trimming cost V 3 bases and J 4 bases; bases outside gene matches: 12. This CDR3 contains 19 residues. CDR3 bases: TGTGCCAGCAGCTTCCCAGGACTAGCGGGGAGGCTCGTCACCGGGGAGCTGTTTTTT. Translating gives CASSFPGLAGRLVTGELFF.

The rearrangement uses TRBV29-1 and TRBJ2-5; TRBD2 might be the D (6 bases). Per germline, CDR1 SQVTM and CDR2 ANQGSEA. The CDR3 runs to 16 residues. Trimming took 6 bases from V and 5 from J, leaving 25 bases between them. This CDR3 is CSVARRGGPNRETQYF. CDR3 nucleotide sequence: TGCAGCGTGGCTAGGCGGGGCGGGCCTAACCGGGAGACCCAGTACTTC.

V gene TRBV6-1 combines with J gene TRBJ2-2; 9 nucleotides align to TRBD1. Germline V gene sequence: CDR1 MNHNS, CDR2 SASEGT. The CDR3 contains 14 residues. The CDR3 loop is CATPTGGYTGELFF. As DNA, the CDR3 is TGTGCTACTCCAACAGGGGGCTACACCGGGGAGCTGTTTTTT.

The rearrangement uses TRBV27 and TRBJ1-5; TRBD1 matches 9 bases. Germline CDR1 reads MNHEY; CDR2 reads SMNVEV (reference sequence). The CDR3 spans 14 residues. J was trimmed by 6 bases and V by 5 bases; bases with no gene match: 5. This CDR3 reads CASSVYRGPQPQHF. The CDR3 nucleotides are TGTGCCAGCAGTGTCTACAGGGGGCCTCAGCCCCAGCATTTT.

The V call is TRBV10-3, the J call TRBJ1-5, with 7 bases fitting TRBD1. CDR1 is ENHRY and CDR2 is SYGVKD in the germline V gene. The CDR3 sequence is 15 residues long. The ends lost 6 bases at V and 1 base at J; junction bases unmatched: 6. CDR3 sequence: CAIRQGMESNQPQHF. The CDR3 DNA reads TGTGCCATCAGACAGGGGATGGAGAGCAATCAGCCCCAGCATTTT.

The rearrangement links TRBV7-3 to TRBJ2-5; TRBD2 matches at 14 bases. The CDR3 consists of 18 residues. The germline CDR1 and CDR2 sequences are SGHTA and FQGTGA. The V gene end was trimmed by 6 bases and the J gene end by 5 bases; junction bases not matched to a gene: 14. Written as DNA, the CDR3 is TGTGCCAGCAGTAAAACTGGACTAGCGGGGGGAGGCAGCGAGACCCAGTACTTC. Translation gives CASSKTGLAGGGSETQYF.